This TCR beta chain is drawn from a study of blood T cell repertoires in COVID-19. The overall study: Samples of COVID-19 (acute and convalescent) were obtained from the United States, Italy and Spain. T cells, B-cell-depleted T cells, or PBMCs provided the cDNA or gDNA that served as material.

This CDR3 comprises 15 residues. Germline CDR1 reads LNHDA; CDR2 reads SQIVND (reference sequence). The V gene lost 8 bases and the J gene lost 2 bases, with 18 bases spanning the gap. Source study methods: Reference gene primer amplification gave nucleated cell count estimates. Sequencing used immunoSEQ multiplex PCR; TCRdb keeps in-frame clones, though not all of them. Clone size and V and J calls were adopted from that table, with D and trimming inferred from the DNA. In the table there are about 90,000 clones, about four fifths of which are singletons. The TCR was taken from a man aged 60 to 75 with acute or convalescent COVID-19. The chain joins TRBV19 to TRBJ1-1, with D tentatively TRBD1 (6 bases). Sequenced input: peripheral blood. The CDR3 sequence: CASAGTHITNTEAFF. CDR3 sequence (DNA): TGTGCCAGTGCCGGGACACACATTACTAACACTGAAGCTTTCTTT.